Presented here are 3 T cell receptor beta chains from one specimen sequenced in a study of CD8 T cells in ankylosing spondylitis. Each CDR3 protein gets one entry after TCRdb re-called the 5' RACE reads with MiXCR. Of 150,000 or so distinct CDR3 sequences in the sample, about 32% were seen once. The source material was synovial fluid, either unsorted or a sorted T cell fraction (not recorded which). Receptor source: a male donor with ankylosing spondylitis.

This clonotype was counted many times. The CDR3 DNA reads as TGTGCCAGCAAATCTGGACAGGGCACTGGCTACACCTTC. This sequence encodes CASKSGQGTGYTF. This chain uses TRBV12-3 or TRBV12-4 with TRBJ1-2; TRBD1 agrees at 8 bases. V lost 7 bases, J lost 7 bases, and 8 bases stayed unmatched. CDR3 length equals 13 residues.

This clonotype was seen repeatedly, ten times or more. The chain joins TRBV5-4 to TRBJ2-5, with 9 nucleotides matching TRBD2. J gave up 0 bases and V 4 bases, and 10 bases lay outside the gene matches. Germline V gene sequence: CDR1 SGHNT, CDR2 YYREEE (reference sequence). The CDR3 sequence is 17 residues long. The CDR3 protein is CASSTGALAGNQETQYF. The DNA of the CDR3 is TGTGCCAGCAGCACGGGGGCTCTAGCGGGAAACCAAGAGACCCAGTACTTC.

The CDR3 DNA reads as TGTGCCATCAGTGAGTCGGACAGGGGGAACACTGAAGCTTTCTTT. Its protein is CAISESDRGNTEAFF. The chain combines TRBV10-3 with TRBJ1-1, with 9 positions matching TRBD1. Germline assignment: CDR1 ENHRY and CDR2 SYGVKD. This CDR3 is 15 amino acids long. V lost 0 bases and J lost 1; bases outside the gene matches: 0.